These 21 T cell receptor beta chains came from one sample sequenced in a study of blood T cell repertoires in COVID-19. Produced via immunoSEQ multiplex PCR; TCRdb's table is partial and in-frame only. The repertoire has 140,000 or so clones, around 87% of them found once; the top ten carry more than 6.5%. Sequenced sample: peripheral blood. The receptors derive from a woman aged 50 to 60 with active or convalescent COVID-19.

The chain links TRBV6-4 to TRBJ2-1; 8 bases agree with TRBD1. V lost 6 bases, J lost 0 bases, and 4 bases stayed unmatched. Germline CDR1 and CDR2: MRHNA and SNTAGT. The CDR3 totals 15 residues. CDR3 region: CASRAGQGSYNEQFF. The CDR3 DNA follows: TGTGCCAGCAGGGCCGGACAGGGCTCCTACAATGAGCAGTTCTTC.

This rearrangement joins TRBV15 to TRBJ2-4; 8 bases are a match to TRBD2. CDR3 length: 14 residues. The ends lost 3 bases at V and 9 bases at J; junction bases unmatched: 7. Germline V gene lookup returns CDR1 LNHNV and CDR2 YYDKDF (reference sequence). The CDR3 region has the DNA TGTGCCACCAGCAGGGGTTCGGGGGGGAGCATTCAGTACTTC. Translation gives CATSRGSGGSIQYF. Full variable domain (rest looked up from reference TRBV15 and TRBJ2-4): DAMVIQNPRYQVTQFGKPVTLSCSQTLNHNVMYWYQQKSSQAPKLLFHYYDKDFNNEADTPDNFQSRRPNTSFCFLDIRSPGLGDTAMYLCATSRGSGGSIQYFGAGTRLSVL.

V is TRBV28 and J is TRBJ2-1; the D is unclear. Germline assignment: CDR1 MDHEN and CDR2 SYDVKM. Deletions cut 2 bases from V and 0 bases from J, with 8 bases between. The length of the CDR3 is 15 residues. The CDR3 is CASSLGGPSYNEQFF. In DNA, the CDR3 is TGTGCCAGCAGTTTAGGCGGCCCCTCCTACAATGAGCAGTTCTTC.

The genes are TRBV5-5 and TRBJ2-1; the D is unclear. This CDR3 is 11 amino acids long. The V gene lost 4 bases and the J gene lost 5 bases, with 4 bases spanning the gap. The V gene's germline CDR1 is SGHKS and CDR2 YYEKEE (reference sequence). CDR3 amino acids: CASSPNNEQFF. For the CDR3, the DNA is TGTGCCAGCAGCCCCAACAATGAGCAGTTCTTC.

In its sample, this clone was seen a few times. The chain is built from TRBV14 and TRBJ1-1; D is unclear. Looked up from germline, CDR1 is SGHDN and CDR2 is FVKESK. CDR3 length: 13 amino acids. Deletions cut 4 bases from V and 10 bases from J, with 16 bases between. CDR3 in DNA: TGTGCCAGCAGCCCCTTTTCCGGGCTAGCAGCTTTCTTT. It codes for CASSPFSGLAAFF. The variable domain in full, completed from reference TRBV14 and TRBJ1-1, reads EAGVTQFPSHSVIEKGQTVTLRCDPISGHDNLYWYRRVMGKEIKFLLHFVKESKQDESGMPNNRFLAERTGGTYSTLKVQPAELEDSGVYFCASSPFSGLAAFFGQGTRLTVV.

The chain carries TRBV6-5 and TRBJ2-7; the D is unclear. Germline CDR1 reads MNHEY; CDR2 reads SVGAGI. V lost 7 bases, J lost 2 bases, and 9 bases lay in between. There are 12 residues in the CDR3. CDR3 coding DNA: TGTGCCAGCACAGACATTGCCTACGAGCAGTACTTC. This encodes CASTDIAYEQYF.

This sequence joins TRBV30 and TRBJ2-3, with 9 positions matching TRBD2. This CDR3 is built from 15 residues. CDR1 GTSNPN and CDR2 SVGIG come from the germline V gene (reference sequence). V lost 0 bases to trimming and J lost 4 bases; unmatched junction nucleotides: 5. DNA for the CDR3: TGTGCCTGGAGTGTAGGCGGGGGGGCCGCAGATACGCAGTATTTT. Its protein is CAWSVGGGAADTQYF. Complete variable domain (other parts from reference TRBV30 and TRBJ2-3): SQTIHQWPATLVQPVGSPLSLECTVEGTSNPNLYWYRQAAGRGLQLLFYSVGIGQISSEVPQNLSASRPQDRQFILSSKKLLLSDSGFYLCAWSVGGGAADTQYFGPGTRLTVL.

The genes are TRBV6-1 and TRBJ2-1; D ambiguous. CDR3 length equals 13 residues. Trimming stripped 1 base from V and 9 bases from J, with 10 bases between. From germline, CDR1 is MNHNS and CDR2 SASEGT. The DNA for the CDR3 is TGTGCCAGCAGTGAAGTAAGAATCGGTGAGCAGTTCTTC. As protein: CASSEVRIGEQFF.

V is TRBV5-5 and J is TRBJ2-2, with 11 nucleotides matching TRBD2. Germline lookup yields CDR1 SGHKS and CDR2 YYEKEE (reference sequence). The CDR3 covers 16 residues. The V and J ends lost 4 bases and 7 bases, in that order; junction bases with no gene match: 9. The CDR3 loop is CASSGRLAGRVGELFF. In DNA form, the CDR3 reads TGTGCCAGCAGCGGAAGACTAGCGGGAAGGGTCGGGGAGCTGTTTTTT.

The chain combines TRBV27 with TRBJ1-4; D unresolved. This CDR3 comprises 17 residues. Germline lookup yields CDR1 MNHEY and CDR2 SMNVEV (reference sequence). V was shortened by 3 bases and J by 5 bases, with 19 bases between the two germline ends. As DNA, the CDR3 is TGTGCCAGCAGTTTGCGGCCCATAGGATTCGGCAATGAAAAACTGTTTTTT. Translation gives CASSLRPIGFGNEKLFF.

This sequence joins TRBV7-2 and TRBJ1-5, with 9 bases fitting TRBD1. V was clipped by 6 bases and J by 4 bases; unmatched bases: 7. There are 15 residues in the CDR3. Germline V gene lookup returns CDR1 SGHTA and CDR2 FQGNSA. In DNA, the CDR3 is TGTGCCAGCAGTTTCCGGACAGGGGTAAATCAGCCCCAGCATTTT. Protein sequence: CASSFRTGVNQPQHF.

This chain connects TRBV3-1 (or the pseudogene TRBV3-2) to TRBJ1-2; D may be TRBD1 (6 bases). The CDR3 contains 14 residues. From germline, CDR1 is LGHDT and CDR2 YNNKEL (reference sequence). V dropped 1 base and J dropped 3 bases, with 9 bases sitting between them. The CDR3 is CASSQVDSYYGYTF. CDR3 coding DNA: TGTGCCAGCAGCCAAGTGGACAGCTACTATGGCTACACCTTC.

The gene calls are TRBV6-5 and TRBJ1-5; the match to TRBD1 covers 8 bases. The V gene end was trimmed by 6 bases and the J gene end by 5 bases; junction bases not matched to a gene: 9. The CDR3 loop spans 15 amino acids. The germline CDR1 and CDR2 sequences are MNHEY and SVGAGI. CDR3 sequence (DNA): TGTGCCAGCAGAATACGACAGGGGCCAGATCAGCCCCAGCATTTT. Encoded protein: CASRIRQGPDQPQHF.

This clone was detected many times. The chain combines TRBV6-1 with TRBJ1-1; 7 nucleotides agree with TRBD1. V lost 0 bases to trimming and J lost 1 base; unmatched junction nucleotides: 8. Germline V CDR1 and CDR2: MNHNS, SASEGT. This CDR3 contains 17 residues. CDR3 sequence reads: CASSEAVGTAGNTEAFF. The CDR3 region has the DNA TGTGCCAGCAGTGAAGCGGTCGGGACAGCCGGGAACACTGAAGCTTTCTTT.

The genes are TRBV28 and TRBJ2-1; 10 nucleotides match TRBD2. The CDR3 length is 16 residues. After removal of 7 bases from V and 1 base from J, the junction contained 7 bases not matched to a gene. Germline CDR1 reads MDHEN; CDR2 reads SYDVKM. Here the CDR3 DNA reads TGTGCCAGCACCCCGACTAGCGGGCTGTCCTACAATGAGCAGTTCTTC. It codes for CASTPTSGLSYNEQFF.

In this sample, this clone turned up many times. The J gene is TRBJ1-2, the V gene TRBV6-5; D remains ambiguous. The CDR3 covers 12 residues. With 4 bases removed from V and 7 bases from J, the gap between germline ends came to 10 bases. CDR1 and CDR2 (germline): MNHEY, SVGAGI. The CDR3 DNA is TGTGCCAGCAGTTCGTCAGGTTCTGGCTACACCTTC. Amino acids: CASSSSGSGYTF.

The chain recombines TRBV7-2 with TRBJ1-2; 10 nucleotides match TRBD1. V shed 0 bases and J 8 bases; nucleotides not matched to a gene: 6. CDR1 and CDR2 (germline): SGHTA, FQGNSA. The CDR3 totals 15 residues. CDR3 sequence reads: CASSLAGQGQGGYTF. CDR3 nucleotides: TGTGCCAGCAGCTTAGCGGGACAGGGGCAGGGAGGCTACACCTTC.

CDR3 DNA sequence: TGTGCCAGCAGCTTAGATGACAGGGCAGATACGCAGTATTTT. This sequence encodes CASSLDDRADTQYF. The genes are TRBV7-6 and TRBJ2-3; TRBD1 matches 7 bases. V trimming: 1 base; J trimming: 4 bases; junction bases outside the gene matches: 2. The CDR3 has 14 amino acids. The germline V gene has CDR1 SGHVS and CDR2 FNYEAQ.

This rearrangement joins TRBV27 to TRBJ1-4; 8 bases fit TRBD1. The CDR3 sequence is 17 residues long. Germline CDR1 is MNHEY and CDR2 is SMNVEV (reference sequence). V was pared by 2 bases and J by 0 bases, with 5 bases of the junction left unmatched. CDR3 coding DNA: TGTGCCAGCAGTTTACTCGGACAGGGTTCAACTAATGAAAAACTGTTTTTT. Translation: CASSLLGQGSTNEKLFF.

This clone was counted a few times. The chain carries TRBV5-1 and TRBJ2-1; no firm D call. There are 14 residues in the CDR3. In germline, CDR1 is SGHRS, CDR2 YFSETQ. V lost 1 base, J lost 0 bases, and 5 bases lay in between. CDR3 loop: CASSLYGSYNEQFF. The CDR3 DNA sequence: TGCGCCAGCAGCTTGTACGGCTCCTACAATGAGCAGTTCTTC.

CDR3 amino acids: CASSLGQPMTTSEQYF. The CDR3 DNA follows: TGCGCCAGCAGCTTGGGACAACCTATGACTACTAGCGAGCAGTACTTC. This sequence joins TRBV5-1 and TRBJ2-7; D might be TRBD2 (5 bases). Germline lookup yields CDR1 SGHRS and CDR2 YFSETQ. The CDR3 loop spans 16 amino acids. The ends were cut back, 0 bases at V and 6 bases at J, with 19 bases in the middle.